These T cell receptor beta chains were read from a single sample in a study of shared T cell receptors in the human thymus. Profiling relied on immunoSEQ multiplex PCR, and the TCRdb table lists in-frame clones only, not all of them. The sample records over 350,000 clones, around 95% being singletons. Material: thymocytes. The receptors were gathered from a human donor. Both conserved end residues are trimmed from each CDR3. A clone size is listed for some rows: how often the clone was seen (once, few, many), or a class if it is expanded.

V	size	J	CDR3
TRBV28	.	TRBJ2-1	ASSLTPRGTVNEQF
TRBV2	.	TRBJ2-7	ASGSDGLGVYEQY
TRBV25-1	.	TRBJ2-4	ASSQGQVNIQY
TRBV5-6	.	TRBJ1-1	ASSDGTVMNTEAF
TRBV5-1	.	TRBJ2-1	ASRRGGSSYNEQF
TRBV28	.	TRBJ1-1	ASSLGTAFPEAF
TRBV27	once	TRBJ2-7	ASSSQSRDRGLLGDYEQY
TRBV7-8	.	TRBJ1-1	ATHKEMGFTEAF
TRBV27	.	TRBJ2-1	ASSLSSYNEQF
TRBV2	.	TRBJ2-5	ASSVRRTNCSRTQY
TRBV7-9	.	TRBJ1-3	ASSFAGNTIY
TRBV5-1	.	TRBJ2-5	ASSLRTTGVETQY
TRBV19	.	TRBJ2-2	ASSKDRGNTGELF
TRBV28	.	TRBJ2-7	ASSSRAQGKYYEQY
TRBV14	.	TRBJ2-1	ASSQIKAGGDPNEQF
TRBV18	.	TRBJ2-7	ASSLGTSGIVTYEQY
TRBV19	.	TRBJ2-7	ASSPSPSYEQY
TRBV27	.	TRBJ2-1	ASSLVTHNEQF
TRBV11-2	.	TRBJ1-2	ASSLDRRTGGGYT
TRBV30	.	TRBJ1-3	AWHYRGLGGNTIY
TRBV27	once	TRBJ2-1	ASSCGRAEVEQF
TRBV5-5	.	TRBJ2-2	ASSPDRPPGELF
TRBV4-1	.	TRBJ2-7	ASSQFSRASGSNYEQY
TRBV28	.	TRBJ2-7	ASSFERSYEQY
TRBV12-2	.	TRBJ1-2	ASRPPCWTGVFDYGYT
TRBV28	.	TRBJ1-2	ASSLDTTNYGYT
TRBV27	.	TRBJ2-7	ASSLPRSYEQY
TRBV29-1	.	TRBJ2-7	SVGQGHTYEQY
TRBV10-3	.	TRBJ2-2	AISEWAGRANTGELF
TRBV10-3	.	TRBJ2-7	ASRTSGRVYEQY
TRBV7-9	.	TRBJ2-7	ASSRGLAGDRQY
TRBV6-1	.	TRBJ1-5	ASSEARGRGPGNQPQH
TRBV11-2	once	TRBJ1-4	ASSEGAEKLF
TRBV28	once	TRBJ1-5	ASGYPGAGNQPQH
TRBV5-4	.	TRBJ2-7	ASSLSPPGQGAHEQY
TRBV19	.	TRBJ1-2	ASRGQRSPLGGYT
TRBV7-6	.	TRBJ2-7	ASSPSANTGSEQY
TRBV30	.	TRBJ1-5	AWSVGAGGNQPQH
TRBV14	.	TRBJ2-1	ASLPRQGSGAGDLNEQF
TRBV6-1	.	TRBJ1-5	ASSEKLLEGTSHQPQH